This TCR beta chain was obtained from a study of T cell repertoires in cytomegalovirus infection. Whole-study results and caveats: HLA-C-restricted CMV-specific TCR beta clonotypes prevailed in the ex vivo response.

CDR1 and CDR2 from the germline V gene are SGHVS and FQNEAQ. The CDR3 sequence is 21 residues long. V lost 1 base and J 1 base, leaving 28 bases between the germline ends. This clonotype was counted many times. Its antigen is not known. TCRdb called the reads again in MiXCR, with one record for every CDR3 protein. The sample lists under 850,000 distinct CDR3 sequences, around a third occurring once. The rearrangement links TRBV7-8 to TRBJ2-5; D is ambiguous. The clonotype originates from a human donor in good health (CMV status not recorded). Some clones in this sample may be carry-over from other donors' samples. This specimen was cultured PBMCs, taken from culture after CMV antigen stimulation. The CDR3 sequence is CASSLVLVATGRLRAQETQYF. The CDR3 nucleotides read TGTGCCAGCAGCTTAGTTTTGGTCGCGACCGGTCGGTTACGGGCCCAAGAGACCCAGTACTTC.